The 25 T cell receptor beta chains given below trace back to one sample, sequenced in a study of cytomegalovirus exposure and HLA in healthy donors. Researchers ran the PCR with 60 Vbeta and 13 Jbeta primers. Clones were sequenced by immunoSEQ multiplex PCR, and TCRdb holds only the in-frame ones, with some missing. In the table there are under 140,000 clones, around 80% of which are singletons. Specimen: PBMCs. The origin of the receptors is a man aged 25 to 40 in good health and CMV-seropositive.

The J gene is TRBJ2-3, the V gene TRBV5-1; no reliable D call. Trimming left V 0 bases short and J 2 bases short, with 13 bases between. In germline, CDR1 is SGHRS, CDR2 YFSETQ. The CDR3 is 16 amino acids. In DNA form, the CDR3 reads TGCGCCAGCAGCTTGGAGCAGGCCTCATTCACAGATACGCAGTATTTT. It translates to CASSLEQASFTDTQYF.

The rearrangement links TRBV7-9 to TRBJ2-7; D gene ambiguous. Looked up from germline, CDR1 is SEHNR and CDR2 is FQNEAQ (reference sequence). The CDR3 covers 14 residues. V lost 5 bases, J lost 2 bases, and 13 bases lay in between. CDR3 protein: CASSQSGQPYEQYF. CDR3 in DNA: TGTGCCAGCAGCCAGTCGGGTCAGCCCTACGAGCAGTACTTC. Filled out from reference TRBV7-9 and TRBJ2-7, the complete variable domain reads DTGVSQNPRHKITKRGQNVTFRCDPISEHNRLYWYRQTLGQGPEFLTYFQNEAQLEKSRLLSDRFSAERPKGSFSTLEIQRTEQGDSAMYLCASSQSGQPYEQYFGPGTRLTVT.

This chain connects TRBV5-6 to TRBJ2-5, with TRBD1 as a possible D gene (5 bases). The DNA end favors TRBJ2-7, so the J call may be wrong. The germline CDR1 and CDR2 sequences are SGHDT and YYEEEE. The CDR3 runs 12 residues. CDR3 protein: CASSGQAYEQYF. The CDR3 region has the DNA TGTGCCAGCAGCGGACAAGCTTACGAGCAGTACTTC.

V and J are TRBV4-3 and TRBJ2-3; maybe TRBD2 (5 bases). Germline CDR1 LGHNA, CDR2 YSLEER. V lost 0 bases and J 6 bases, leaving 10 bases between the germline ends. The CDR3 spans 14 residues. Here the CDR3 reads CASSQDWGADTQYF. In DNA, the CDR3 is TGCGCCAGCAGCCAAGATTGGGGAGCGGATACGCAGTATTTT.

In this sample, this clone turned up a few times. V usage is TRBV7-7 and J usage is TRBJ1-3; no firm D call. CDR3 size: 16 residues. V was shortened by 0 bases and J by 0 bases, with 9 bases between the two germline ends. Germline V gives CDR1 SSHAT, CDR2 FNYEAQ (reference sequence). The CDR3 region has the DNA TGTGCCAGCAGCTTAGCGTGGCGGTTCTCTGGAAACACCATATATTTT. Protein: CASSLAWRFSGNTIYF.

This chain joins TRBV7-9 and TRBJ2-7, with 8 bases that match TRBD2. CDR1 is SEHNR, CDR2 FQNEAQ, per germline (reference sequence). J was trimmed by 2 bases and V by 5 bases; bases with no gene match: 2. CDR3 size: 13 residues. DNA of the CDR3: TGTGCCAGCAGCCGGGGGGGGGCCTACGAGCAGTACTTC. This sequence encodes CASSRGGAYEQYF.

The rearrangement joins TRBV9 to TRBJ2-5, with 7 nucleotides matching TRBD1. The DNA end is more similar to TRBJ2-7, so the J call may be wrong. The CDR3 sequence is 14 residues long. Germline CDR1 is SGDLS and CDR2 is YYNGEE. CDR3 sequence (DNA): TGTGCCAGCAGCGTAGAAGGGGGCGGGTACGAGCAGTACTTC. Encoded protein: CASSVEGGGYEQYF.

Here the CDR3 DNA reads TGTGCCAGCAGGTCCGGGACAGGCGTCACCGGGGAGCTGTTTTTT. Protein sequence: CASRSGTGVTGELFF. The V call is TRBV7-2, the J call TRBJ2-2; 8 bases line up with TRBD1. Per the germline V gene, CDR1 is SGHTA and CDR2 is FQGNSA. The CDR3 runs 15 residues. V shed 6 bases and J 4 bases; nucleotides not matched to a gene: 7.

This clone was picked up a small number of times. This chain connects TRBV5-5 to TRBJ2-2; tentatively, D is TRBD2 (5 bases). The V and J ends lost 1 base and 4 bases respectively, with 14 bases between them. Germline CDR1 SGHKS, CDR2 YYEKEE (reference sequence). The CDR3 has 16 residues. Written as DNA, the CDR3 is TGTGCCAGCAGCTTGTGGGCAGGCGGACTCACCGGGGAGCTGTTTTTT. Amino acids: CASSLWAGGLTGELFF.

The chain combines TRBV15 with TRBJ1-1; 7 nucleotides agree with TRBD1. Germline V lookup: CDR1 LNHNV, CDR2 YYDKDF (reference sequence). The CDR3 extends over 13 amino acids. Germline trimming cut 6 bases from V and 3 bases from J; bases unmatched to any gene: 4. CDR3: CATSLQGYTEAFF. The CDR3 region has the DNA TGTGCCACCAGTCTACAGGGGTACACTGAAGCTTTCTTT.

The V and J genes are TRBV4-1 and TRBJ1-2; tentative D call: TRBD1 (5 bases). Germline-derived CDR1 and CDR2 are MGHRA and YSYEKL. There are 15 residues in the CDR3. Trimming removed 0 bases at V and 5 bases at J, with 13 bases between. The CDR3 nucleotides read TGCGCCAGCAGCCAAGAGGGGCAGGGCTCGTATGGCTACACCTTC. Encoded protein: CASSQEGQGSYGYTF.

In nucleotides, the CDR3 is TGTGCCAGCAGCCCGGCTAGCGCTGGGCAAGAGACCCAGTACTTC. This sequence encodes CASSPASAGQETQYF. The chain links TRBV4-2 to TRBJ2-5, with a possible D match to TRBD2 (6 bases). The CDR3 contains 15 residues. Germline V gene sequence: CDR1 LGHNA, CDR2 YNFKEQ. Trimming pared 4 bases from V and 2 bases from J, leaving 14 bases between.

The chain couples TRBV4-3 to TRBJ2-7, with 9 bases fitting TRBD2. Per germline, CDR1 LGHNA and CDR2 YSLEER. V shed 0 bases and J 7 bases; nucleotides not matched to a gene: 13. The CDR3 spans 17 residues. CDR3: CASSQDFAGGGLREQYF. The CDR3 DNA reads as TGCGCCAGCAGCCAAGATTTTGCGGGGGGGGGATTGCGGGAGCAGTACTTC.

DNA for the CDR3: TGTGCCAGCTCTCGTCGACAGGGAGGCACTGAAGCTTTCTTT. Translating it yields CASSRRQGGTEAFF. The genes are TRBV6-5 and TRBJ1-1; TRBD1 matches 7 bases. The CDR3 loop spans 14 amino acids. V trimming: 8 bases; J trimming: 4 bases; junction bases outside the gene matches: 10. Germline values: CDR1 MNHEY, CDR2 SVGAGI.

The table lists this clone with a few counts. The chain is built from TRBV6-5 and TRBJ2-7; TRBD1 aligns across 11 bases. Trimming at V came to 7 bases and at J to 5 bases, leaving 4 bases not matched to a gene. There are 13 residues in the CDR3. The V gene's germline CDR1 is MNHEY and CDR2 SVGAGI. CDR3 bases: TGTGCCAGCAAGAGGACAGGGGGCAACGAGCAGTACTTC. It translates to CASKRTGGNEQYF.

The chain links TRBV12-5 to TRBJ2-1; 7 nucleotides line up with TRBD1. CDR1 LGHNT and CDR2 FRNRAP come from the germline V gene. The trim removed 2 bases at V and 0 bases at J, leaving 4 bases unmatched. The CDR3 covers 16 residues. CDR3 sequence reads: CASGLLTGSSYNEQFF. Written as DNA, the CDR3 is TGTGCTAGTGGTTTGTTGACAGGGAGCTCCTACAATGAGCAGTTCTTC.

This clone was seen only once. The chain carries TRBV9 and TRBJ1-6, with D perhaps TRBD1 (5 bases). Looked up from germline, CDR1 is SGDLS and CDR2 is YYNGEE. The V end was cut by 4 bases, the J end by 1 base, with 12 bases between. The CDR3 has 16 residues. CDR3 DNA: TGTGCCAGCAGCACTCAGGGAGGGTCCTATAATTCACCCCTCCACTTT. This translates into CASSTQGGSYNSPLHF.

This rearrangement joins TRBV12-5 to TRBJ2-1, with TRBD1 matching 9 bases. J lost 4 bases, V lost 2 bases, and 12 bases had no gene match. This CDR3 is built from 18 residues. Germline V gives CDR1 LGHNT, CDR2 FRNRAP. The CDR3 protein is CASGLISGTGSLYNEQFF. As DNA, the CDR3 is TGTGCTAGTGGTTTGATCTCCGGGACAGGGTCATTATACAATGAGCAGTTCTTC.

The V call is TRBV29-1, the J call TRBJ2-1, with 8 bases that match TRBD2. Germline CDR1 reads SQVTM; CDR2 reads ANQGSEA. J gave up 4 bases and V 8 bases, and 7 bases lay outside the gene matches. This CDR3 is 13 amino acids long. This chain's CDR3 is CSSIAGIYNEQFF. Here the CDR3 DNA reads TGCAGCTCTATAGCGGGGATTTACAATGAGCAGTTCTTC.

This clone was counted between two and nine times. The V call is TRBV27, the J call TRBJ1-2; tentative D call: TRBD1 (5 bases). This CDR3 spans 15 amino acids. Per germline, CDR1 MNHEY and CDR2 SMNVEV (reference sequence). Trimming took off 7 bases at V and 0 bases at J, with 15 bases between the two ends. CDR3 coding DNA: TGTGCCAGCAACCCGCAGGGAGGGGCTAACTATGGCTACACCTTC. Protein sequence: CASNPQGGANYGYTF.

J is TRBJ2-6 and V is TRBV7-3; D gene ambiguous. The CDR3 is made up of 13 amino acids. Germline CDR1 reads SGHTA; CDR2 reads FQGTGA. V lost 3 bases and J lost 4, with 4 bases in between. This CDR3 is CASSFFGANVLTF. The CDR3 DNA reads TGTGCCAGCAGCTTCTTCGGGGCCAACGTCCTGACTTTC.

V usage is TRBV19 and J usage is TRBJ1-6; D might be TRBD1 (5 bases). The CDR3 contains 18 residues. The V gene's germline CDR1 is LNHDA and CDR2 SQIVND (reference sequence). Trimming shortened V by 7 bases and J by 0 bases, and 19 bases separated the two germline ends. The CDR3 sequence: CASNNPGTGSSYNSPLHF. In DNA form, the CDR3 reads TGTGCCAGTAATAATCCCGGGACTGGGAGCTCCTATAATTCACCCCTCCACTTT.

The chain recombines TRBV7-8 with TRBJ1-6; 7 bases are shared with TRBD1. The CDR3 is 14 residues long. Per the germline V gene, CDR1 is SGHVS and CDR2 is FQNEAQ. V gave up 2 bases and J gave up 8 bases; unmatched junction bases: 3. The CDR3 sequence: CASSLLTGDSPLHF. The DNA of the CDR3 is TGTGCCAGCAGCTTACTAACAGGGGATTCACCCCTCCACTTT.

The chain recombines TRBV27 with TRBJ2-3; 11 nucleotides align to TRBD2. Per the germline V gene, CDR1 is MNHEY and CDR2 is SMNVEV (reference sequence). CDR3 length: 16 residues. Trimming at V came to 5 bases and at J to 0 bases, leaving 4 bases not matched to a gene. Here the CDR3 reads CASSPRLAGSTDTQYF. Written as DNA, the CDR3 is TGTGCCAGCAGTCCGCGACTAGCGGGGAGCACAGATACGCAGTATTTT.

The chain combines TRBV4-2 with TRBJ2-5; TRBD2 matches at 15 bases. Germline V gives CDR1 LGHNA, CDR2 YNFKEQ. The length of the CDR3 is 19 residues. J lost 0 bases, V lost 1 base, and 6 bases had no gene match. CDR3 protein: CASSQAGLAGGTYQETQYF. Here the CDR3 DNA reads TGTGCCAGCAGCCAAGCCGGACTAGCGGGGGGGACGTACCAAGAGACCCAGTACTTC.